The rows below give T cell receptor beta chains drawn from one sample of a study of type 1 and type 2 diabetes patients. TCRdb ran MiXCR on the multiplex PCR reads and lists one entry per CDR3 protein. The sample comprises 250,000 or so distinct CDR3 sequences, roughly 50% of which are singletons, and roughly 13% rests with the top ten. The specimen sequenced was peripheral blood mononuclear cells (PBMCs). These receptors all stem from a man between 18 and 35 years old with type 2 diabetes. The CDR3 runs from the conserved cysteine through the conserved F or W. A D gene is named only where the DNA matches it firmly. Only some rows state a clone size, as once, few, many or a class for expanded clones.

J,size,V,D,CDR3,DNA
TRBJ2-7,NA,TRBV9,NA,CASSVAPGQTYEQYF,TGTGCCAGCAGCGTAGCCCCCGGACAGACCTACGAGCAGTACTTC
TRBJ2-1,few,TRBV25-1,NA,CASSEGPHASRPEGNSYNEQFF,TGTGCCAGCAGTGAGGGACCCCACGCCTCCCGACCTGAGGGAAACTCCTACAATGAGCAGTTCTTC
TRBJ1-3,once,TRBV10-3,TRBD1,CAIRAGTGDVYTIYF,TGTGCCATCAGAGCCGGGACAGGGGATGTATACACCATATATTTT
TRBJ2-2,few,TRBV7-3,TRBD2,CASTWGGGPGTGELFF,TGTGCCAGCACCTGGGGGGGAGGGCCAGGCACCGGGGAGCTGTTTTTT
TRBJ2-5,many,TRBV10-2,NA,CASSEVPYQETQYF,TGCGCCAGCAGTGAGGTGCCGTACCAAGAGACCCAGTACTTC
TRBJ2-7,NA,TRBV14,TRBD2,CASSPWTSENEQYF,TGTGCCAGCAGCCCATGGACTAGCGAGAACGAGCAGTACTTC
TRBJ2-1,NA,TRBV10-1,NA,CASSDSGGQGENEQFF,TGCGCCAGCAGTGATTCAGGTGGCCAAGGCGAGAATGAGCAGTTCTTC
TRBJ2-3,NA,TRBV7-6,NA,CASSPQSIGTDTQYF,TGTGCCAGCAGCCCCCAGAGCATAGGCACAGATACGCAGTATTTT
TRBJ1-4,few,TRBV7-2,NA,CASSLEAVTNEKLFF,TGTGCCAGCAGCTTAGAGGCAGTTACTAATGAAAAACTGTTTTTT
TRBJ2-2,NA,TRBV12-3/TRBV12-4,NA,CASSFGDFKGTGELFF,TGTGCCAGCAGCTTCGGGGACTTTAAGGGCACCGGGGAGCTGTTTTTT
TRBJ2-7,NA,TRBV7-6,TRBD2,CASSDPSGAGGYEQYF,TGTGCCAGCAGTGATCCCTCTGGAGCGGGAGGCTACGAGCAGTACTTC
TRBJ1-6,NA,TRBV6-1,NA,CASTKLGVQSVVSPLHF,TGTGCCAGCACCAAACTGGGGGTACAATCGGTTGTTTCACCCCTCCACTTT
TRBJ1-2,NA,TRBV9,NA,CASSVGLASPTYGYTF,TGTGCCAGCAGCGTAGGGCTGGCTTCCCCTACCTATGGCTACACCTTC
TRBJ1-5,NA,TRBV19,NA,CASRNGHLLYSNQPRHF,TGTGCCAGTAGAAACGGCCATCTCCTGTATAGCAATCAGCCCCGGCATTTT
TRBJ2-7,NA,TRBV9,NA,CASSTGLAYEQYF,TGTGCCAGCAGCACGGGACTCGCATACGAGCAGTACTTC
TRBJ2-7,few,TRBV7-3,TRBD2,CASSSRGGREQYF,TGTGCCAGCAGCTCAAGGGGAGGGAGGGAGCAGTACTTC
TRBJ2-3,NA,TRBV29-1,TRBD2,CSVKKATSGRAGYTQYF,TGCAGCGTTAAGAAGGCAACTAGCGGGAGGGCCGGTTATACGCAGTATTTC
TRBJ2-7,NA,TRBV4-1,NA,CASSQDPENYEQYF,TGCGCCAGCAGCCAAGATCCTGAAAACTACGAGCAGTACTTC
TRBJ1-2,few,TRBV20-1,NA,CSARDRGNYGYTF,TGCAGTGCTAGAGATCGGGGGAACTATGGCTACACCTTC
TRBJ2-1,few,TRBV19,NA,CASSNAAGTYNEQFF,TGTGCCAGTAGTAACGCGGCGGGAACCTACAATGAGCAGTTCTTC
TRBJ2-5,many,TRBV7-3,TRBD1,CASSRHRQGKTETQYF,TGTGCCAGCAGCCGACACAGACAGGGAAAAACAGAGACCCAGTACTTC
TRBJ2-1,NA,TRBV19,TRBD2,CASSYRLAGSNEQFF,TGTGCCAGTAGTTACCGACTAGCGGGGTCCAATGAGCAGTTCTTC
TRBJ1-4,NA,TRBV19,NA,CASSNNRLSNEKLFF,TGTGCCAGTAGTAACAACAGGCTCAGTAATGAAAAACTGTTTTTT
TRBJ2-3,few,TRBV15,NA,CATSVYRGSPDTQYF,TGTGCCACCAGCGTATACAGAGGCTCACCAGATACGCAGTATTTT
TRBJ1-5,NA,TRBV6-5,TRBD1,CASSKTGGAAQHF,TGTGCCAGCAGCAAAACAGGGGGCGCGGCCCAGCATTTT
TRBJ2-3,few,TRBV10-3,TRBD2,CAIRLAGDTDTQYF,TGTGCCATCAGACTAGCGGGCGATACAGATACGCAGTATTTT
TRBJ1-2,few,TRBV2,NA,CASRRKIGLGYTF,TGTGCCAGCAGGAGGAAGATAGGTCTTGGCTACACCTTC
TRBJ2-5,few,TRBV7-3,NA,CASSSTGTSKETQYF,TGTGCCAGCAGCTCGACCGGGACGTCAAAAGAGACCCAGTACTTC